This TCR beta chain was captured in a study of graft-versus-host responses after intestinal transplantation. Study-wide context: Recipients had transplants, and these were multivisceral, liver-intestinal, or isolated intestinal. All recipients got anti-thymocyte globulin induction, then tacrolimus and steroids for around three years. The study, taken as a whole, reports: Marrow from the recipient contained GvH clones, some of which had appeared first in ileum or blood. Some patients had graft-donor T cell macrochimerism, and their allografts showed high graft-versus-host to host-versus-graft clonal ratios.

The data were produced by immunoSEQ multiplex PCR, yet TCRdb's version contains in-frame clones alone and is incomplete. The sample holds 70,000 to 95,000 clones, roughly 91% seen once. A note on this clone: Its matching antigen is unknown.

J lost 10 bases, V lost 2 bases, and 15 bases had no gene match. The CDR3 extends over 19 amino acids. CDR1 and CDR2 from the germline V gene are MGHRA and YSYEKL. The sequence was collected from a human donor who was the organ donor for an intestinal transplant. This specimen was unstimulated CD8+ T cells sorted from spleen or lymph node cells, taken before transplant. This rearrangement joins TRBV4-1 to TRBJ1-6; 12 positions match TRBD1. The CDR3 loop reads CASSQSGTGGFGVDSPLHF. The CDR3 DNA reads as TGCGCCAGCAGCCAATCCGGGACAGGGGGCTTCGGAGTGGACTCACCCCTCCACTTT.